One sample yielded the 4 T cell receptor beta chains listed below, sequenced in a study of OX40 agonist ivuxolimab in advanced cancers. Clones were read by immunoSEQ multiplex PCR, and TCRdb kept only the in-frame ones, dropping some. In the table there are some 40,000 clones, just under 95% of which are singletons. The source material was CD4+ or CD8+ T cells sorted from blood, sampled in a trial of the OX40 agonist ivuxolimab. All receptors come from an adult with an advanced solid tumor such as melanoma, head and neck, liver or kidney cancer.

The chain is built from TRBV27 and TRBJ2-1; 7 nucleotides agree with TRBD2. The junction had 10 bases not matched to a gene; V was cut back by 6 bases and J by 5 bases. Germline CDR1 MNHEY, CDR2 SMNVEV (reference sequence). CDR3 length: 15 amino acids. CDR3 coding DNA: TGTGCCAGCAGCCCCGCCGGGAGGATCCACAATGAGCAGTTCTTC. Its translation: CASSPAGRIHNEQFF.

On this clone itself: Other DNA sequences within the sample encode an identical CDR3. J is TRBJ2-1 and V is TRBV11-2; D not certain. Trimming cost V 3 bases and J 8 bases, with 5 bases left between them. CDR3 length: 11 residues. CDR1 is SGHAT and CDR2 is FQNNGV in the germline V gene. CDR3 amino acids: CASSFRDEQFF. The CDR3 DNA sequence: TGTGCCAGCAGCTTCCGGGATGAGCAGTTCTTC. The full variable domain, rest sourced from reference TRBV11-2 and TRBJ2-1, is EAGVAQSPRYKIIEKRQSVAFWCNPISGHATLYWYQQILGQGPKLLIQFQNNGVVDDSQLPKDRFSAERLKGVDSTLKIQPAKLEDSAVYLCASSFRDEQFFGPGTRLTVL.

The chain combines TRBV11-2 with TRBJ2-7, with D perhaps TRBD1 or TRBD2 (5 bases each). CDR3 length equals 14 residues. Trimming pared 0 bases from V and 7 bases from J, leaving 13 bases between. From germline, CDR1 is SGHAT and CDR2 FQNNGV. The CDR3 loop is CASSLDPRDEEQYF. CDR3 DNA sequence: TGTGCCAGCAGCTTAGATCCCCGGGACGAAGAGCAGTACTTC. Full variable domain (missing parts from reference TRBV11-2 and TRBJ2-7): EAGVAQSPRYKIIEKRQSVAFWCNPISGHATLYWYQQILGQGPKLLIQFQNNGVVDDSQLPKDRFSAERLKGVDSTLKIQPAKLEDSAVYLCASSLDPRDEEQYFGPGTRLTVT.

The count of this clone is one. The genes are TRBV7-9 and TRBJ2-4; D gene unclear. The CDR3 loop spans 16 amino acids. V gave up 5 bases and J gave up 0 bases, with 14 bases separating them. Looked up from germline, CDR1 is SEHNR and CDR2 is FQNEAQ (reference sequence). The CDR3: CASSLVLDLAKNIQYF. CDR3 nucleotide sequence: TGTGCCAGCAGCCTGGTCCTAGACCTAGCCAAAAACATTCAGTACTTC. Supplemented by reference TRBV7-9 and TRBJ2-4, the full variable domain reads DTGVSQNPRHKITKRGQNVTFRCDPISEHNRLYWYRQTLGQGPEFLTYFQNEAQLEKSRLLSDRFSAERPKGSFSTLEIQRTEQGDSAMYLCASSLVLDLAKNIQYFGAGTRLSVL.